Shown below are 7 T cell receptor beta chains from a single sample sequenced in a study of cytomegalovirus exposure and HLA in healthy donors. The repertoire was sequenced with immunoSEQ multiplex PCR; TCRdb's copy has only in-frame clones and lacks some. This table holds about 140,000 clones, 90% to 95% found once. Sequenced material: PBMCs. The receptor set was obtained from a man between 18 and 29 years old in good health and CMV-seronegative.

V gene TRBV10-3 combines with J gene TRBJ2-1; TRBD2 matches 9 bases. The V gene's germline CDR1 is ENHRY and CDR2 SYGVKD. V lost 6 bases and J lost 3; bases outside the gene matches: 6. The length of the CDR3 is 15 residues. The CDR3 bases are TGTGCCATCAGCGCCGGGACTAGCAGCTACAATGAGCAGTTCTTC. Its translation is CAISAGTSSYNEQFF.

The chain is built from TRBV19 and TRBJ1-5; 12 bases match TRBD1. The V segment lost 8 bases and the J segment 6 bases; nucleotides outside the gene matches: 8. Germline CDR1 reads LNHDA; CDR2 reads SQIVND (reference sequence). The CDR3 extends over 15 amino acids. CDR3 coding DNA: TGTGCCAGTGACACCGGGACAGGGGGCGTTCAGCCCCAGCATTTT. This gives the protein CASDTGTGGVQPQHF.

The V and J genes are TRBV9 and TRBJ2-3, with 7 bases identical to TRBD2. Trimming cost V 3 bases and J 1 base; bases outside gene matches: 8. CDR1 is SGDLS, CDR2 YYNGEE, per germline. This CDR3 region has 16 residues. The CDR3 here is CASSESGALGTDTQYF. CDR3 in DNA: TGTGCCAGCAGCGAGAGCGGGGCCCTGGGCACAGATACGCAGTATTTT.

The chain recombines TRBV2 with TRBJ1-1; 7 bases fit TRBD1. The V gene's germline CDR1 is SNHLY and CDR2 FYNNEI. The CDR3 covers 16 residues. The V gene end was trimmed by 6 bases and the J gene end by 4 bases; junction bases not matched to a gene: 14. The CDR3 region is CASRGQQGVRGTEAFF. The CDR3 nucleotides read TGTGCCAGCAGGGGCCAGCAGGGGGTTCGGGGCACTGAAGCTTTCTTT.

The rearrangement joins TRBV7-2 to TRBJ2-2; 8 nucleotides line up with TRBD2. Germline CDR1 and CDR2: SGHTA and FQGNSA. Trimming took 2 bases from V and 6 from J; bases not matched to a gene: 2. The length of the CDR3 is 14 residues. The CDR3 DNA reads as TGTGCCAGCAGCTTACGGGAGGGCCCCGGGGAGCTGTTTTTT. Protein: CASSLREGPGELFF.

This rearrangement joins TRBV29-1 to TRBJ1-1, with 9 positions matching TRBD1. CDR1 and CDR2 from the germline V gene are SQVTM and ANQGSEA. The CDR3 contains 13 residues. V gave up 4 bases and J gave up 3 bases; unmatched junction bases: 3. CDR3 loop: CSVAYRGHTEAFF. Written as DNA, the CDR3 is TGCAGCGTTGCCTACAGGGGGCACACTGAAGCTTTCTTT.

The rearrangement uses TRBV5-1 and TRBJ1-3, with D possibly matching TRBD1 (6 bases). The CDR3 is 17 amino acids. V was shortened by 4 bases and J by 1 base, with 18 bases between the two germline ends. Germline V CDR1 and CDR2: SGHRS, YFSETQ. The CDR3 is CASSQAPGADSGNTIYF. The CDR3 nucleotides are TGCGCCAGCAGCCAAGCGCCAGGGGCCGATTCTGGAAACACCATATATTTT.